Presented here are 2 T cell receptor beta chains from one specimen sequenced in a study of blood T cells in healthy people across ages (dated by TCRdb to 2014 to 2015). Libraries came from 5' RACE. A second PCR of about 7 to 12 cycles was performed with a sample-barcoded 5' primer and a J-beta primer mix. TCRdb passed the public sequencing reads through fastp at Q25 and MiXCR, retaining productive beta sequences. Each CDR3 protein appears once, grouped with its most common genes and DNA. The sample yields over 1,500,000 distinct CDR3 sequences; roughly two fifths were counted once. The ten largest clones add up to more than 20% of the sample. The material sequenced was blood. The receptors shown here come from a human donor in good health.

In nucleotides, the CDR3 is TGTGCCTGGAGTCCGGCGGCCAACCAAGAGACCCAGTACTTC. Amino acid sequence: CAWSPAANQETQYF. V is TRBV30 and J is TRBJ2-5; D call uncertain. Germline V gene sequence: CDR1 GTSNPN, CDR2 SVGIG (reference sequence). V gave up 2 bases and J gave up 0 bases, with 10 bases separating them. The CDR3 sequence is 14 residues long.

This clonotype was observed many times. The chain has TRBV29-1 and TRBJ2-1, with no clear D. The CDR3 loop spans 12 amino acids. Between the trimmed V and J ends, which lost 4 bases and 4 bases, there was a span of 8 bases. CDR1 is SQVTM, CDR2 ANQGSEA, per germline. CDR3 in DNA: TGCAGCGTTGTACCCGTTTACAATGAGCAGTTCTTC. It specifies CSVVPVYNEQFF.